The sequence of this T cell receptor (beta chain) was determined in a study of CD8 T cells in ankylosing spondylitis. The CDR3 contains 18 residues. Germline values: CDR1 MNHNS, CDR2 SASEGT. The V end was cut by 6 bases, the J end by 2 bases, with 26 bases between. Study results and limitations: Clones linked to disease, bearing a CD8+ phenotype, were relatively rare in peripheral blood. One TCR beta motif, made up of roughly eight highly homologous variants, appeared characteristic of ankylosing spondylitis blood.

Each CDR3 protein gets one entry after TCRdb re-called the 5' RACE reads with MiXCR. The data hold fewer than 750,000 distinct CDR3 sequences, with roughly 19% observed a single time. As concerns this clonotype: Its target is unknown.

The specimen was blood, either unsorted or a sorted T cell fraction (not recorded which). The sequence was collected from a male donor with ankylosing spondylitis. The genes are TRBV6-1 and TRBJ2-7, with a weak D call TRBD2 (6 bases). CDR3 DNA sequence: TGTGCCAGCAGCCCCGGGTTGCCGGGAGACAGCGTGACCTACGAGCAGTACTTC. It translates to CASSPGLPGDSVTYEQYF.